The 20 T cell receptor beta chains given below trace back to one sample, sequenced in a study of cytomegalovirus exposure and HLA in healthy donors. With 60 Vbeta and 13 Jbeta primers, the PCR was carried out. Assay used: immunoSEQ multiplex PCR; TCRdb lists only in-frame clones, some missing. The sample has about 210,000 clones; approximately 80% are singletons. The sample taken for sequencing was PBMCs. The origin of the receptors is a young man in good health and CMV-seronegative.

This clone has just one count. V and J are TRBV9 and TRBJ2-1, with 7 bases aligning to TRBD1. Losses at the gene ends were 0 bases for V and 4 bases for J; bases not matched to a gene: 7. The CDR3 spans 16 residues. CDR1 SGDLS and CDR2 YYNGEE come from the germline V gene. The CDR3 region has the DNA TGTGCCAGCAGCGTAGGATCGGGACAGAGATACAATGAGCAGTTCTTC. It yields the protein CASSVGSGQRYNEQFF.

The genes are TRBV5-6 and TRBJ2-7; D remains unclear. The germline V gene encodes CDR1 SGHDT and CDR2 YYEEEE. This CDR3 is built from 15 residues. Trimming removed 1 base from V and 3 bases from J, with 14 bases in between. The CDR3 sequence: CASSLIGLVGYEQYF. CDR3 in DNA: TGTGCCAGCAGCTTGATCGGGTTGGTGGGCTACGAGCAGTACTTC.

The V gene is TRBV10-2, the J gene TRBJ2-2; 12 positions match TRBD1. The CDR3 is made up of 16 amino acids. Germline loops: CDR1 WSHSY, CDR2 SAAADI. Losses at the gene ends were 4 bases for V and 7 bases for J; bases not matched to a gene: 7. Written as DNA, the CDR3 is TGCGCCAGCAGTGCTCCGGGACAGGGGGCTAACGGGGAGCTGTTTTTT. Translated: CASSAPGQGANGELFF.

The chain joins TRBV6-5 to TRBJ1-2, with TRBD1 identical over 8 bases. The V gene's germline CDR1 is MNHEY and CDR2 SVGAGI. Losses at the gene ends were 4 bases for V and 8 bases for J; bases not matched to a gene: 9. The CDR3 totals 14 residues. The CDR3 nucleotides are TGTGCCAGCAGTTCCAGGGGGCGCGTAAGCGGCTACACCTTC. This gives the protein CASSSRGRVSGYTF.

The chain is built from TRBV4-1 and TRBJ2-2; weak D call: TRBD2 (6 bases). V was cut by 6 bases and J by 5 bases, with 16 bases left in between. From germline, CDR1 is MGHRA and CDR2 YSYEKL. The CDR3 covers 15 residues. CDR3 sequence reads: CASRALAVLTGELFF. The CDR3 DNA reads as TGCGCCAGCAGGGCTTTAGCGGTTTTAACCGGGGAGCTGTTTTTT.

This rearrangement joins TRBV5-1 to TRBJ2-7, with 12 bases lining up with TRBD2. The V gene end was trimmed by 1 base and the J gene end by 1 base; junction bases not matched to a gene: 0. The CDR3 extends over 15 amino acids. From germline, CDR1 is SGHRS and CDR2 YFSETQ. CDR3: CASSLLAGGSYEQYF. The CDR3 nucleotides are TGCGCCAGCAGCTTGCTAGCGGGGGGGTCCTACGAGCAGTACTTC. The variable domain in full, with the rest retrieved from reference TRBV5-1 and TRBJ2-7, is KAGVTQTPRYLIKTRGQQVTLSCSPISGHRSVSWYQQTPGQGLQFLFEYFSETQRNKGNFPGRFSGRQFSNSRSEMNVSTLELGDSALYLCASSLLAGGSYEQYFGPGTRLTVT.

The chain links TRBV7-2 to TRBJ1-2, with TRBD1 matching over 9 bases. V shed 3 bases, J shed 8 bases, and the junction held 10 bases outside the gene matches. Germline CDR1 SGHTA, CDR2 FQGNSA. The length of the CDR3 is 15 residues. The CDR3 nucleotides read TGTGCCAGCAGCTTTGTGGACAGGGGCCTGGGAGGCTACACCTTC. Residues: CASSFVDRGLGGYTF.

The chain recombines TRBV2 with TRBJ2-3; D remains ambiguous. CDR1 SNHLY and CDR2 FYNNEI come from the germline V gene. Trimming took 1 base from V and 0 from J, leaving 17 bases between them. The CDR3 contains 18 residues. The CDR3 sequence: CASSEVWAWYTSTDTQYF. The CDR3 DNA follows: TGTGCCAGCAGTGAAGTCTGGGCTTGGTATACTAGCACAGATACGCAGTATTTT. Complete variable domain (other parts from reference TRBV2 and TRBJ2-3): EPEVTQTPSHQVTQMGQEVILRCVPISNHLYFYWYRQILGQKVEFLVSFYNNEISEKSEIFDDQFSVERPDGSNFTLKIRSTKLEDSAMYFCASSEVWAWYTSTDTQYFGPGTRLTVL.

The gene calls are TRBV2 and TRBJ1-2; D remains unclear. Trimming shortened V by 1 base and J by 5 bases, and 11 bases separated the two germline ends. CDR3 length: 14 amino acids. Germline lookup yields CDR1 SNHLY and CDR2 FYNNEI. As DNA, the CDR3 is TGTGCCAGCAGTGAAGGGAGTAAGATATATGGCTACACCTTC. Translating gives CASSEGSKIYGYTF. The full variable domain, completed using reference TRBV2 and TRBJ1-2, is EPEVTQTPSHQVTQMGQEVILRCVPISNHLYFYWYRQILGQKVEFLVSFYNNEISEKSEIFDDQFSVERPDGSNFTLKIRSTKLEDSAMYFCASSEGSKIYGYTFGSGTRLTVV.

This clone appeared a single time. The rearrangement uses TRBV6-1 and TRBJ1-2; 9 nucleotides match TRBD1. The length of the CDR3 is 12 residues. The V gene's germline CDR1 is MNHNS and CDR2 SASEGT. With 5 bases clipped from V and 8 bases from J, the junction kept 3 bases outside the gene matches. CDR3 protein: CASSRQGGGYTF. The CDR3 DNA follows: TGTGCCAGCAGTCGACAGGGGGGAGGCTACACCTTC.

V usage is TRBV28 and J usage is TRBJ1-6, with 9 bases aligning to TRBD1. J was trimmed by 8 bases and V by 5 bases; bases with no gene match: 13. The CDR3 consists of 17 residues. Per the germline V gene, CDR1 is MDHEN and CDR2 is SYDVKM. CDR3 amino acids: CASSRTGEFFEDSPLHF. The CDR3 DNA follows: TGTGCCAGCAGTAGGACAGGGGAGTTTTTTGAGGATTCACCCCTCCACTTT.

The genes are TRBV5-6 and TRBJ2-5, with 10 bases identical to TRBD1. The DNA end lines up better with TRBJ2-7; the J call may be wrong. Germline V gives CDR1 SGHDT, CDR2 YYEEEE. CDR3 size: 14 residues. The CDR3 region has the DNA TGTGCCAGCAGCTCGACAGGGGGCAGGTACGAGCAGTACTTC. Encoded protein: CASSSTGGRYEQYF.

The chain links TRBV5-1 to TRBJ1-1, with TRBD1 matching 8 bases. The CDR3 is 15 amino acids. Germline-derived CDR1 and CDR2 are SGHRS and YFSETQ. V gave up 0 bases and J gave up 2 bases; unmatched junction bases: 3. The CDR3 reads CASSLGAGGNTEAFF. CDR3 nucleotides: TGCGCCAGCAGCTTGGGGGCAGGGGGCAACACTGAAGCTTTCTTT.

This chain links TRBV11-2 with TRBJ2-7, with a weak D call TRBD1 (6 bases). V was trimmed by 9 bases and J by 2 bases, leaving 11 bases between them. The CDR3 length is 12 residues. Germline lookup yields CDR1 SGHAT and CDR2 FQNNGV. The CDR3 nucleotides are TGTGCCAGTTCGGACAGCACCTACGAGCAGTACTTC. Its translation is CASSDSTYEQYF.

V usage is TRBV5-1 and J usage is TRBJ2-1, with D maybe TRBD2 (5 bases). The germline V and J ends were trimmed by 7 bases and 9 bases, with 17 bases remaining between them. CDR3 length: 13 residues. Germline V gene data show CDR1 as SGHRS and CDR2 as YFSETQ. The chain's CDR3 is CASQLGGSREQFF. DNA for the CDR3: TGCGCCAGCCAATTGGGCGGGTCACGTGAGCAGTTCTTC.

The chain links TRBV10-3 to TRBJ2-1, with TRBD2 matching 15 bases. Trimming cost V 6 bases and J 8 bases; bases outside gene matches: 5. The CDR3 runs to 15 residues. In germline, CDR1 is ENHRY, CDR2 SYGVKD. In nucleotides, the CDR3 is TGTGCCATCAGCCGGACTAGCGGGGGGGCTGATGAGCAGTTCTTC. This gives the protein CAISRTSGGADEQFF.

The CDR3 region has the DNA TGTGCCAGCAGCTTGTCAAACTATGGCTACACCTTC. Amino acid sequence: CASSLSNYGYTF. The chain employs TRBV5-4 and TRBJ1-2; D is uncertain. The CDR3 length is 12 residues. In germline, CDR1 is SGHNT, CDR2 YYREEE (reference sequence). Trimming pared 1 base from V and 2 bases from J, leaving 3 bases between.

Details on this clone: Sequence at one end of the junction differs from germline and may be a read error. The chain recombines TRBV7-9 with TRBJ2-7; perhaps TRBD1 as D (6 bases). This CDR3 is built from 12 residues. Germline assignment: CDR1 SEHNR and CDR2 FQNEAQ (reference sequence). Here the CDR3 DNA reads TGTTCCAGCAGTTCACAGGGATGGGAGCAGTACTTC. Its translation is CSSSSQGWEQYF.

The gene calls are TRBV27 and TRBJ2-2; TRBD1 is a possible D gene (6 bases). The V and J ends lost 6 bases and 1 base respectively, with 15 bases between them. The germline CDR1 and CDR2 sequences are MNHEY and SMNVEV (reference sequence). CDR3 length: 16 amino acids. For the CDR3, the DNA is TGTGCCAGCAGACTGAGGTGGACAGAGAACACCGGGGAGCTGTTTTTT. It codes for CASRLRWTENTGELFF.

The V and J genes are TRBV9 and TRBJ2-7; TRBD2 matches 8 bases. CDR1 is SGDLS and CDR2 is YYNGEE in the germline V gene. J gave up 3 bases and V 0 bases, and 5 bases lay outside the gene matches. The CDR3 has 15 amino acids. CDR3 in amino acids: CASSVGSGENYEQYF. CDR3 DNA: TGTGCCAGCAGCGTAGGTAGCGGGGAGAACTACGAGCAGTACTTC.